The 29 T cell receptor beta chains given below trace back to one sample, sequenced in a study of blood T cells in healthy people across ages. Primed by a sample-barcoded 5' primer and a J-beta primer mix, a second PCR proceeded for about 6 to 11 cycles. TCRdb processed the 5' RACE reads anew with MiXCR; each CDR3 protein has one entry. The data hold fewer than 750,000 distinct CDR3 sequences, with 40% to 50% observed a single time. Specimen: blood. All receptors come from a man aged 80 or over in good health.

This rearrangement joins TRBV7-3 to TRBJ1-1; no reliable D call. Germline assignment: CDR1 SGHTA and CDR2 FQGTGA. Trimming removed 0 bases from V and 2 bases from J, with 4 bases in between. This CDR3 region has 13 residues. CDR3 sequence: CASSLTDNTEAFF. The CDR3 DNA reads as TGTGCCAGCAGCTTAACCGATAACACTGAAGCTTTCTTT.

The CDR3 bases are TGTGCCAGCAGGGGGGCCAACGTCCTGACTTTC. It codes for CASRGANVLTF. The rearrangement uses TRBV12-3 or TRBV12-4 and TRBJ2-6; no definite D call. Trimming removed 6 bases from V and 4 bases from J, with 1 base in between. The CDR3 runs 11 residues.

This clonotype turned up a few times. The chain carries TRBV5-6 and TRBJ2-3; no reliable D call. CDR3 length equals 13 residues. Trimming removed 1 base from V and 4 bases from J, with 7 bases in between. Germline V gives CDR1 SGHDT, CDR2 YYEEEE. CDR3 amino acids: CASSLYRADTQYF. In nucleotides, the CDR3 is TGTGCCAGCAGCTTGTACCGGGCAGATACGCAGTATTTT.

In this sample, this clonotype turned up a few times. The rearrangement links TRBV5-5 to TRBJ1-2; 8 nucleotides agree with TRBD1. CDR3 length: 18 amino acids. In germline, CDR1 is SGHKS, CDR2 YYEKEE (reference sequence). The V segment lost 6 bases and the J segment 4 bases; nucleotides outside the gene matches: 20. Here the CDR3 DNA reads TGTGCCAGCAAAATAAATGTAGTTCAGGGGGCGCGTAGCTATGGCTACACCTTC. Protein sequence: CASKINVVQGARSYGYTF.

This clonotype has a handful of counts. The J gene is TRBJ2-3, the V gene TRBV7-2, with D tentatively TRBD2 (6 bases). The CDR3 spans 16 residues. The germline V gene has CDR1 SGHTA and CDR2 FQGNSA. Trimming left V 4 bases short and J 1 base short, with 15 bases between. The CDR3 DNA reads TGTGCCAGCAGCTCGGCTTTTAGCGGACGCACAGATACGCAGTATTTT. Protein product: CASSSAFSGRTDTQYF.

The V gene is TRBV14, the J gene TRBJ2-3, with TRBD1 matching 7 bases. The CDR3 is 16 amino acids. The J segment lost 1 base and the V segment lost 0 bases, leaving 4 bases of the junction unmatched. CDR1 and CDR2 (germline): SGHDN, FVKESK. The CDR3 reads CASSQETGVRTDTQYF. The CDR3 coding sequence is TGTGCCAGCAGCCAAGAAACAGGGGTGCGCACAGATACGCAGTATTTT. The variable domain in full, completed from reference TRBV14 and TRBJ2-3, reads EAGVTQFPSHSVIEKGQTVTLRCDPISGHDNLYWYRRVMGKEIKFLLHFVKESKQDESGMPNNRFLAERTGGTYSTLKVQPAELEDSGVYFCASSQETGVRTDTQYFGPGTRLTVL.

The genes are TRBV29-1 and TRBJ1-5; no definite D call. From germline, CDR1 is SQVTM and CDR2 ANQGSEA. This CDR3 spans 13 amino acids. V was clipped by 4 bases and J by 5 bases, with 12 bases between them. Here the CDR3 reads CSVGGGLDQPQHF. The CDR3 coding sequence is TGCAGCGTTGGTGGCGGGCTTGATCAGCCCCAGCATTTT.

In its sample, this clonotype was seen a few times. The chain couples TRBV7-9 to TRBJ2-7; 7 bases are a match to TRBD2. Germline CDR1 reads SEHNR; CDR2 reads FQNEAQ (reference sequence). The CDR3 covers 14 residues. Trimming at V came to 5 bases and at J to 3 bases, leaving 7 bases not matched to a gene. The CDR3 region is CASSVGRDYYEQYF. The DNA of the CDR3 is TGTGCCAGCAGCGTAGGGAGGGACTACTACGAGCAGTACTTC.

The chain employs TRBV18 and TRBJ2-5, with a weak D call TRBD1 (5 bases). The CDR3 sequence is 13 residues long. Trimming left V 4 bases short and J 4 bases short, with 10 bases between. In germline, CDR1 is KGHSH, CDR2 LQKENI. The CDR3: CASSHGTGETQYF. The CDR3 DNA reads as TGTGCCAGCTCACATGGAACAGGAGAGACCCAGTACTTC.

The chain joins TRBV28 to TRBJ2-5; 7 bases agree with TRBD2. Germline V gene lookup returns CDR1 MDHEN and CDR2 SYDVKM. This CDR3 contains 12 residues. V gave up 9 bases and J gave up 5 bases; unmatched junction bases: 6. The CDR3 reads CASAQGGETQYF. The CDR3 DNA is TGTGCCAGTGCCCAGGGAGGGGAGACCCAGTACTTC. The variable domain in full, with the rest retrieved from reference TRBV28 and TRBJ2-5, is DVKVTQSSRYLVKRTGEKVFLECVQDMDHENMFWYRQDPGLGLRLIYFSYDVKMKEKGDIPEGYSVSREKKERFSLILESASTNQTSMYLCASAQGGETQYFGPGTRLLVL.

In nucleotides, the CDR3 is TGTGCCTGTTTCCTGGACAGGAATGAGCAGTTCTTC. Translation: CACFLDRNEQFF. This chain uses TRBV30 with TRBJ2-1, with 7 bases fitting TRBD1. The germline V gene has CDR1 GTSNPN and CDR2 SVGIG (reference sequence). V lost 6 bases and J lost 7; bases outside the gene matches: 6. This CDR3 contains 12 residues.

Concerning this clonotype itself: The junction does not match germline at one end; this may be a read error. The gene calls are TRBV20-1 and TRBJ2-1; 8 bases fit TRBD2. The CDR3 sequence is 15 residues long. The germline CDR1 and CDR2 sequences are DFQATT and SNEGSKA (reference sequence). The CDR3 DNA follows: TGCAGTGCTGGAGATTGGCGGGGGGCGGGGAATGAGCAGTTCTTC. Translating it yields CSAGDWRGAGNEQFF.

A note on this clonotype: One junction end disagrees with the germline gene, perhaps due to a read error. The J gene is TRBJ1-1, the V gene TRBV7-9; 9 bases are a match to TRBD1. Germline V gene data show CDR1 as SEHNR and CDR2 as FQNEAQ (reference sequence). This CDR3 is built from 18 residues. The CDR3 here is CTSSLGQGTRGMNTEAFF. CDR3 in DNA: TGTACCAGCAGCTTAGGACAGGGGACGAGGGGAATGAACACTGAAGCTTTCTTT.

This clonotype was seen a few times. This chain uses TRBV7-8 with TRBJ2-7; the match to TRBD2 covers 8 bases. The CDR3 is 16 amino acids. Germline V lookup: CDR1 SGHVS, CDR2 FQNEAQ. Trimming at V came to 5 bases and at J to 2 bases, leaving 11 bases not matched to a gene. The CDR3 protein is CASSPPGAGGTYEQYF. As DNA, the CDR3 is TGTGCCAGCAGCCCTCCGGGGGCGGGAGGTACCTACGAGCAGTACTTC.

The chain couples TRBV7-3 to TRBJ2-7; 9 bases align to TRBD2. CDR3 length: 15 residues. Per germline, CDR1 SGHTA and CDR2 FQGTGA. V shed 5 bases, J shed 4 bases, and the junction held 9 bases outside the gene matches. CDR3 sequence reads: CASSAIAGAGYEQYF. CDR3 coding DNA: TGTGCCAGCAGCGCAATAGCGGGAGCGGGGTACGAGCAGTACTTC.

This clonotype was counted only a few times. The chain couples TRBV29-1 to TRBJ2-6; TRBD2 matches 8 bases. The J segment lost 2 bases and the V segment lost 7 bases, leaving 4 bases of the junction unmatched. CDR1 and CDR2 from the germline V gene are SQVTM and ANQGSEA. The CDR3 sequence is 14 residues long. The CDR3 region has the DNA TGCAGCGCCCTCGGGGGGGCTGGGGCCAACGTCCTGACTTTC. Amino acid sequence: CSALGGAGANVLTF.

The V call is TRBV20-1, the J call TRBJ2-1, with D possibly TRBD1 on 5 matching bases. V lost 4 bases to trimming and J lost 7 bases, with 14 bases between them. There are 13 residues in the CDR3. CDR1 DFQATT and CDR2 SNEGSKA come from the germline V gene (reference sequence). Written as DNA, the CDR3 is TGCAGTGCTAAATTGGGGCTGGCGAATGAGCAGTTCTTC. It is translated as CSAKLGLANEQFF.

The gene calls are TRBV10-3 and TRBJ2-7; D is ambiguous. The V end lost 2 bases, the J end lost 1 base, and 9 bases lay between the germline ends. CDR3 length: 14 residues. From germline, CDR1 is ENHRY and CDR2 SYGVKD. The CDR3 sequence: CAISEGRVSYEQYF. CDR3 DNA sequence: TGTGCCATCAGTGAGGGACGTGTTTCCTACGAGCAGTACTTC.

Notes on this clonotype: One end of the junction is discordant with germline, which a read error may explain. The CDR3 nucleotides read TGTGCCAGCAGTCACTCAATGAGGGGGGCGATGAACACTGAAGCTTTCTTT. The encoded protein is CASSHSMRGAMNTEAFF. The V gene is TRBV6-5, the J gene TRBJ1-1, with D perhaps TRBD1 (6 bases). This CDR3 spans 17 amino acids. Looked up from germline, CDR1 is MNHEY and CDR2 is SVGAGI.

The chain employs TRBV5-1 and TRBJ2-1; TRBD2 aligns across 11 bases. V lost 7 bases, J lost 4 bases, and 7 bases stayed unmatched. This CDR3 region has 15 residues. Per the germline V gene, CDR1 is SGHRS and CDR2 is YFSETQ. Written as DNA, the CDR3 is TGCGCCAGCGGCGGAACTAGCGGGGGTTACAATGAGCAGTTCTTC. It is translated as CASGGTSGGYNEQFF.

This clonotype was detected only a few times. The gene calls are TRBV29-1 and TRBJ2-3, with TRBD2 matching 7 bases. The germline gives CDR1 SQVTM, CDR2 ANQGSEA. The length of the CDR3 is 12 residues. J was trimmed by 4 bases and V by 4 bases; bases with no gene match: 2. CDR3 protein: CSVVRGADTQYF. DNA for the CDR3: TGCAGCGTTGTACGGGGGGCAGATACGCAGTATTTT.

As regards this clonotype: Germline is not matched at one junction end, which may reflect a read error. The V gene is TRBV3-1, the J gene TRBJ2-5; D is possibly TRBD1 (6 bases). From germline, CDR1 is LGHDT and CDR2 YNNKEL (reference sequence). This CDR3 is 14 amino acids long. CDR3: CAGSARGGQETQYF. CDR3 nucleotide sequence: TGTGCCGGCAGTGCCAGGGGCGGACAAGAGACCCAGTACTTC.

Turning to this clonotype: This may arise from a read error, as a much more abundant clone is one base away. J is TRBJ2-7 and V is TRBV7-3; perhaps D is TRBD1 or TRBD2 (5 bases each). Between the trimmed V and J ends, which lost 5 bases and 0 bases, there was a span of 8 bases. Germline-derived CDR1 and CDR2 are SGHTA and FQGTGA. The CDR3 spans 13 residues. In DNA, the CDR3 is TGTGCCAGCAGCACCGGGACCTCCTACGAGCAGTACTTC. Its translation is CASSTGTSYEQYF.

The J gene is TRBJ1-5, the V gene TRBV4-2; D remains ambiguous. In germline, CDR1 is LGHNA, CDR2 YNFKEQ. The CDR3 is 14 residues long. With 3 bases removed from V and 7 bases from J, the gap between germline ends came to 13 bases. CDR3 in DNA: TGTGCCAGCAGCCAGGATCCAGCGGGACAGCCCCAGCATTTT. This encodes CASSQDPAGQPQHF.

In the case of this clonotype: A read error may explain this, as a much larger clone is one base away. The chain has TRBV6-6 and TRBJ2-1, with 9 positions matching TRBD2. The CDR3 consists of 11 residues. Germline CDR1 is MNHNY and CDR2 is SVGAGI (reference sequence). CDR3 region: CASNYGTSPFF. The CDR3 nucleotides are TGTGCCAGCAATTACGGGACTAGCCCGTTCTTC.

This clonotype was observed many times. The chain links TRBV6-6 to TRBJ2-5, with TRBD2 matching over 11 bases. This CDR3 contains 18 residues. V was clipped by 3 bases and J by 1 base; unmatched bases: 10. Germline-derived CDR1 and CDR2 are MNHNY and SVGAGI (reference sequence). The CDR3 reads CASSYIGVAGGPQETQYF. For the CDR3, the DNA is TGTGCCAGCAGTTATATCGGAGTAGCGGGGGGGCCCCAAGAGACCCAGTACTTC.

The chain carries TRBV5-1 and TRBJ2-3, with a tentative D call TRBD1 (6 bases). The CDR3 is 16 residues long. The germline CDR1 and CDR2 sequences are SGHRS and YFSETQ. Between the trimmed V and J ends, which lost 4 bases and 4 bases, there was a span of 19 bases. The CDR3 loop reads CASSHTNDRPSDTQYF. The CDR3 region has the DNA TGCGCCAGCAGCCATACAAACGACAGGCCGTCAGATACGCAGTATTTT.

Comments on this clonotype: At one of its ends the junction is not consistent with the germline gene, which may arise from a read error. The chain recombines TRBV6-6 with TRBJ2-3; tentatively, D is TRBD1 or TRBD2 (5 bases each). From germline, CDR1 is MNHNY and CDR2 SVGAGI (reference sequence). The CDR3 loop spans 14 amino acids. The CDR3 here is CAGSPPGLTDTQYF. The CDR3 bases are TGTGCCGGCAGCCCCCCGGGGCTCACAGATACGCAGTATTTT.

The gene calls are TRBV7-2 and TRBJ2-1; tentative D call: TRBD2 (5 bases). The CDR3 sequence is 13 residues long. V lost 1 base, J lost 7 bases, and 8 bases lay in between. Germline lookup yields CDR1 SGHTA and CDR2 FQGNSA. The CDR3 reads CASSLGWENEQFF. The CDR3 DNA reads TGTGCCAGCAGCTTAGGGTGGGAGAATGAGCAGTTCTTC.